This TCR beta chain was sequenced in a study of early T cells in non-severe SARS-CoV-2 infection. In TCRdb, the 5' RACE reads were re-called with MiXCR into one record per CDR3 protein. In the table there are approximately 79,000 distinct CDR3 sequences, roughly 12% of which are singletons. The germline gives CDR1 ENHRY, CDR2 SYGVKD. Trimming stripped 4 bases from V and 2 bases from J, with 8 bases between. This CDR3 spans 13 amino acids. This clonotype occurred many times. This sequence originates from an adult who was a healthcare worker with PCR-confirmed SARS-CoV-2 infection or an uninfected control (not recorded which). Sequencing used whole blood. V usage is TRBV10-3 and J usage is TRBJ1-1, with unresolved D. The CDR3 nucleotides are TGTGCCATCAGTGCTGACCGCAACACTGAAGCTTTCTTT. Translation: CAISADRNTEAFF.